The rows below give T cell receptor beta chains drawn from one sample of a study of cytomegalovirus exposure and HLA in healthy donors. Generated by immunoSEQ multiplex PCR, the TCRdb table keeps only in-frame clones and is missing some. The sample's table shows tens of thousands of clones. The specimen was PBMCs. These receptors were taken from a man aged 18 to 29 in good health and CMV-seropositive. Both conserved end residues are part of each CDR3. Fields, in order: J gene, V gene, D gene, CDR3 DNA, CDR3 protein. D genes are given only for firm matches.

J gene: TRBJ1-2
V gene: TRBV6-1
D gene: -
CDR3 DNA: TGTGCCAGCAGTGAAATGGGGCAAGCCGTAAATTATGGCTACACCTTC
CDR3 protein: CASSEMGQAVNYGYTF

J gene: TRBJ2-5
V gene: TRBV7-2
D gene: TRBD2
CDR3 DNA: TGTGCCAGCAGCCAAAAAGGACTAGTGGGACAAGAGACCCAGTACTTC
CDR3 protein: CASSQKGLVGQETQYF

J gene: TRBJ1-1
V gene: TRBV5-4
D gene: TRBD1
CDR3 DNA: TGTGCCAGCAGCTTCGGATCGACAGGGGCGAACACTGAAGCTTTCTTT
CDR3 protein: CASSFGSTGANTEAFF

J gene: TRBJ1-2
V gene: TRBV5-1
D gene: TRBD1
CDR3 DNA: TGCGCCAGCAGCGATACAGGGGGCGCCGGCTATGGCTACACCTTC
CDR3 protein: CASSDTGGAGYGYTF

J gene: TRBJ1-5
V gene: TRBV6-5
D gene: -
CDR3 DNA: TGTGCCAGCAGTTATTTGGGGAGCGATCAGCCCCAGCATTTT
CDR3 protein: CASSYLGSDQPQHF

J gene: TRBJ2-5
V gene: TRBV5-4
D gene: TRBD2
CDR3 DNA: TGTGCCAGCAGCATCGGACTAGCGGGAGGAACAAACCAAGAGACCCAGTACTTC
CDR3 protein: CASSIGLAGGTNQETQYF

J gene: TRBJ1-6
V gene: TRBV7-9
D gene: TRBD1
CDR3 DNA: TGTGCCAGCAGCCCTCGGGACAGGGAGAATTCACCCCTCCACTTT
CDR3 protein: CASSPRDRENSPLHF

J gene: TRBJ2-7
V gene: TRBV5-1
D gene: -
CDR3 DNA: TGCGCCAGCACAAGTTCAGCTGCGGCCTACGAGCAGTACTTC
CDR3 protein: CASTSSAAAYEQYF

J gene: TRBJ2-1
V gene: TRBV15
D gene: TRBD2
CDR3 DNA: TGTGCCACAACTGTAGGAGCGGGAGGCAATGAGCAGTTCTTC
CDR3 protein: CATTVGAGGNEQFF

J gene: TRBJ2-7
V gene: TRBV7-2
D gene: -
CDR3 DNA: TGTGCCAGCAGCTTATTAGAGGGATCCTACTACGAGCAGTACTTC
CDR3 protein: CASSLLEGSYYEQYF

J gene: TRBJ1-2
V gene: TRBV14
D gene: -
CDR3 DNA: TGTGCCAGCAGCCAAGCAGGGGACTATCGAGGCTACACCTTC
CDR3 protein: CASSQAGDYRGYTF

J gene: TRBJ2-1
V gene: TRBV19
D gene: TRBD1
CDR3 DNA: TGTGCCAGTAGACTACGGGGACAGGGCTACAATGAGCAGTTCTTC
CDR3 protein: CASRLRGQGYNEQFF

J gene: TRBJ2-2
V gene: TRBV4-1
D gene: -
CDR3 DNA: TGCGCCAGCAGCCGTGTTTTCTTAAACACCGGGGAGCTGTTTTTT
CDR3 protein: CASSRVFLNTGELFF

J gene: TRBJ2-7
V gene: TRBV15
D gene: -
CDR3 DNA: TGTGCCACCAGCGTAAGAAGCAGGGACTCCGAGCAGTACTTC
CDR3 protein: CATSVRSRDSEQYF

J gene: TRBJ1-1
V gene: TRBV27
D gene: -
CDR3 DNA: TGTGCCAGCAGTTGGGGTACGGGAGGGACCAACACTGAAGCTTTCTTT
CDR3 protein: CASSWGTGGTNTEAFF

J gene: TRBJ1-6
V gene: TRBV6-1
D gene: -
CDR3 DNA: TGTGCCAGCATTAGGGGGGGGGACTATAATTCACCCCTCCACTTT
CDR3 protein: CASIRGGDYNSPLHF

J gene: TRBJ2-2
V gene: TRBV7-8
D gene: -
CDR3 DNA: TGTGCCAGCAGCTTAGAAGGATTGGGGGGATCCGGGGAGCTGTTTTTT
CDR3 protein: CASSLEGLGGSGELFF

J gene: TRBJ2-7
V gene: TRBV6-5
D gene: -
CDR3 DNA: TGTGCCAGCAGTTACGGCAAATACAGGGCCGAGCAGTACTTC
CDR3 protein: CASSYGKYRAEQYF

J gene: TRBJ2-1
V gene: TRBV2
D gene: TRBD2
CDR3 DNA: TGTGCCAGCACCACACCGGGACTACCCCAGTTCTTC
CDR3 protein: CASTTPGLPQFF

J gene: TRBJ2-2
V gene: TRBV5-1
D gene: TRBD1
CDR3 DNA: TGCGCCAGCAGCTTGGACAGGGGAAGGGCCGGGGAGCTGTTTTTT
CDR3 protein: CASSLDRGRAGELFF

J gene: TRBJ2-2
V gene: TRBV19
D gene: TRBD1
CDR3 DNA: TGTGCCAGCCTGACAGGGGGCGGCGGGGAGCTGTTTTTT
CDR3 protein: CASLTGGGGELFF

J gene: TRBJ1-1
V gene: TRBV6-5
D gene: -
CDR3 DNA: TGTACCAGCGGTCCGACAGAGATGAACACTGAAGCTTTCTTT
CDR3 protein: CTSGPTEMNTEAFF

J gene: TRBJ1-2
V gene: TRBV11-2
D gene: -
CDR3 DNA: TGTGCCAGCAGCTTAAGCTACGGGGTAGAGGATGGCTACACCTTC
CDR3 protein: CASSLSYGVEDGYTF

J gene: TRBJ2-7
V gene: TRBV29-1
D gene: TRBD2
CDR3 DNA: TGCAGCGTTGAAGGGCCGGCTAGCGGGAGGTCCCTCGAGCAGTACTTC
CDR3 protein: CSVEGPASGRSLEQYF

J gene: TRBJ2-5
V gene: TRBV7-8
D gene: -
CDR3 DNA: TGTGCCAGCAGCTTAGTTCAGGGCAGAGAGACCCAGTACTTC
CDR3 protein: CASSLVQGRETQYF

J gene: TRBJ1-3
V gene: TRBV19
D gene: -
CDR3 DNA: TGTGCCAGTAGTATTCTGTACGCGACAGTGGACTCTGGAAACACCATATATTTT
CDR3 protein: CASSILYATVDSGNTIYF

J gene: TRBJ2-5
V gene: TRBV25-1
D gene: TRBD1
CDR3 DNA: TGTGCCAGCAGTGAATTTGGGACAGGAGAGACCCAGTACTTC
CDR3 protein: CASSEFGTGETQYF

J gene: TRBJ2-7
V gene: TRBV5-1
D gene: -
CDR3 DNA: TGCGCCAGCAGCCCTTCGGGACTTGGAATCTACGAGCAGTACTTC
CDR3 protein: CASSPSGLGIYEQYF

J gene: TRBJ1-1
V gene: TRBV7-8
D gene: -
CDR3 DNA: TGTGCCAGCAGCTTAGGGGGGAGGACTGAAGCTTTCTTT
CDR3 protein: CASSLGGRTEAFF

J gene: TRBJ2-3
V gene: TRBV7-9
D gene: -
CDR3 DNA: TGTGCCAGCAGCAACTTTGGGGGCAGAGATACGCAGTATTTT
CDR3 protein: CASSNFGGRDTQYF

J gene: TRBJ2-7
V gene: TRBV5-1
D gene: TRBD1
CDR3 DNA: TGCGCCAGCAGCTTGGACGGGACAGGCTTATTCGAGCAGTACTTC
CDR3 protein: CASSLDGTGLFEQYF

J gene: TRBJ1-4
V gene: TRBV7-6
D gene: TRBD1
CDR3 DNA: TGTGCCAGCAGCTCCTCCGGGACAGGGGTCAACTCTAATGAAAAACTGTTTTTT
CDR3 protein: CASSSSGTGVNSNEKLFF

J gene: TRBJ2-1
V gene: TRBV4-1
D gene: TRBD2
CDR3 DNA: TGCGCCAGCAGCCCATCCGGGACTAGAGCTAATGAGCAGTTCTTC
CDR3 protein: CASSPSGTRANEQFF

J gene: TRBJ2-7
V gene: TRBV6-6
D gene: TRBD1
CDR3 DNA: TGTGCCAGCAGTTACTGGGACAGGGATCAGGACGAGCAGTACTTC
CDR3 protein: CASSYWDRDQDEQYF

J gene: TRBJ1-1
V gene: TRBV19
D gene: TRBD1
CDR3 DNA: TGTGCCAGTAGTAGGTCAACGACAGGGACTGAAGCTTTCTTT
CDR3 protein: CASSRSTTGTEAFF

J gene: TRBJ2-7
V gene: TRBV19
D gene: -
CDR3 DNA: TGTGCCAGTAGTACGAACAGGAACTACGAGCAGTACTTC
CDR3 protein: CASSTNRNYEQYF

J gene: TRBJ2-7
V gene: TRBV6-1
D gene: -
CDR3 DNA: TGTGCCAGCAGTGAAGCGTTTCAGGGATACGAGCAGTACTTC
CDR3 protein: CASSEAFQGYEQYF

J gene: TRBJ1-1
V gene: TRBV6-5
D gene: -
CDR3 DNA: TGTGCCAGCAGTTTGACAGGAAGGGACACTGAAGCTTTCTTT
CDR3 protein: CASSLTGRDTEAFF

J gene: TRBJ1-2
V gene: TRBV5-1
D gene: TRBD1
CDR3 DNA: TGCGCCAGCAGCCGGGAGGGACAGAACTATGGCTACACCTTC
CDR3 protein: CASSREGQNYGYTF

J gene: TRBJ1-3
V gene: TRBV7-9
D gene: -
CDR3 DNA: TGTGCCAGCAGCTTAGCGCAGGGAATGGCTGGAAACACCATATATTTT
CDR3 protein: CASSLAQGMAGNTIYF

J gene: TRBJ1-1
V gene: TRBV4-1
D gene: -
CDR3 DNA: TGCGCCAGCAGCCAACTTAAATTCATTCGGGGAGTGTTATCCACTGAAGCTTTCTTT
CDR3 protein: CASSQLKFIRGVLSTEAFF

J gene: TRBJ2-7
V gene: TRBV7-2
D gene: -
CDR3 DNA: TGTGCCAGCAGCTTAGTGATGGACACCAGCTACGAGCAGTACTTC
CDR3 protein: CASSLVMDTSYEQYF

J gene: TRBJ1-4
V gene: TRBV20-1
D gene: TRBD1
CDR3 DNA: TGCAGTGCTAGGACAGGGGAAAAACTGTTTTTT
CDR3 protein: CSARTGEKLFF

J gene: TRBJ2-4
V gene: TRBV19
D gene: TRBD1
CDR3 DNA: TGTGCCAGTAGCTTCCGACAGGGGGGGATAGCCAAAAACATTCAGTACTTC
CDR3 protein: CASSFRQGGIAKNIQYF

J gene: TRBJ2-7
V gene: TRBV19
D gene: TRBD1
CDR3 DNA: TGTGCCAGTAGTAGCGACTCGGGGCAGGGGGCATCGGAGCAGTACTTC
CDR3 protein: CASSSDSGQGASEQYF

J gene: TRBJ1-1
V gene: TRBV5-1
D gene: TRBD1
CDR3 DNA: TGCGCCAGCAGTACCGGGACAGGGGGCGGAACGAACGCTGAAGCTTTCTTT
CDR3 protein: CASSTGTGGGTNAEAFF

J gene: TRBJ2-2
V gene: TRBV6-1
D gene: TRBD2
CDR3 DNA: TGTGCCAGCAGTGTTCAGCGGGGGGACACCGGGGAGCTGTTTTTT
CDR3 protein: CASSVQRGDTGELFF

J gene: TRBJ2-7
V gene: TRBV29-1
D gene: TRBD1
CDR3 DNA: TGCAGCGTTGAATCACCGGGACAGGGGGCAAACGAGCAGTACTTC
CDR3 protein: CSVESPGQGANEQYF

J gene: TRBJ2-1
V gene: TRBV18
D gene: TRBD2
CDR3 DNA: TGTGCCAGCTCACCACAGCGGGAGGGCCTCGGTGAGCAGTTCTTC
CDR3 protein: CASSPQREGLGEQFF

J gene: TRBJ1-2
V gene: TRBV7-9
D gene: TRBD1
CDR3 DNA: TGTGCCAGCAGCTCGGGACAGGGCAACTATGGCTACACCTTC
CDR3 protein: CASSSGQGNYGYTF

J gene: TRBJ1-5
V gene: TRBV12-1
D gene: -
CDR3 DNA: TGTGCCAGCAGCTTGGGACAGGGGCGCCCCCAGCCCCAGCATTTT
CDR3 protein: CASSLGQGRPQPQHF

J gene: TRBJ1-1
V gene: TRBV4-1
D gene: -
CDR3 DNA: TGCGCCAGCAGCATGGAGCGGAACACTGAAGCTTTCTTT
CDR3 protein: CASSMERNTEAFF

J gene: TRBJ1-4
V gene: TRBV15
D gene: TRBD1
CDR3 DNA: TGTGCCACCAGCAGGGGAACAGGGGGCAGCATTTCAACTAATGAAAAACTGTTTTTT
CDR3 protein: CATSRGTGGSISTNEKLFF